Shown below are 27 T cell receptor beta chains from a single sample sequenced in a study of vaccination and CD4 T cells after COVID-19 (dated by TCRdb to about 2022). Receptor amplification or capture employed PCR. Sequenced on an Illumina iSeq 100. TCR sequencing of DNA from cultured CD4+ T cells used the Oncomine TCR Beta short-read assay at the Johns Hopkins FTIC core. TCRdb's own reprocessing of the public reads used fastp at Q25 and MiXCR and kept productive beta chains. Each CDR3 protein gets just one entry, which takes the most common genes and DNA from the rows behind it. This sample has around 2,900 distinct CDR3 sequences in its table, and under 90% of those were observed once. Around 34% of the sample rests with the top ten. What the treatment or condition label conveys for this sample: roughly ten-day PBMC culture with coronavirus spike peptide pools or control peptides (ViraFEST assay).

These receptors have no known antigen. Sequenced: CD4+ T cells from blood, cultured in vitro. The receptor set was obtained from a human donor who had recovered from COVID-19.

V gene TRBV2 combines with J gene TRBJ1-5; a possible D gene is TRBD1 (5 bases). This CDR3 region has 13 residues. V lost 5 bases to trimming and J lost 5 bases, with 10 bases between them. The germline CDR1 and CDR2 sequences are SNHLY and FYNNEI. The CDR3 here is CASSQQGDQPQHF. CDR3 sequence (DNA): TGTGCCAGCAGTCAGCAGGGAGATCAGCCCCAGCATTTT.

CDR3 coding DNA: TGTGCTAGTGGTTTGCGAGAGACAGGGATCACGGCGTACTTC. Translation gives CASGLRETGITAYF. The chain combines TRBV12-5 with TRBJ2-7; 7 bases are shared with TRBD1. This CDR3 has 14 residues. Germline assignment: CDR1 LGHNT and CDR2 FRNRAP. Germline trimming cut 2 bases from V and 12 bases from J; bases unmatched to any gene: 13. The whole variable domain, remainder taken from reference TRBV12-5 and TRBJ2-7, is DARVTQTPRHKVTEMGQEVTMRCQPILGHNTVFWYRQTMMQGLELLAYFRNRAPLDDSGMPKDRFSAEMPDATLATLKIQPSEPRDSAVYFCASGLRETGITAYFGPGTRLTVT.

V gene TRBV5-1 combines with J gene TRBJ1-5, with TRBD1 matching over 9 bases. CDR3 length equals 15 residues. V was pared by 2 bases and J by 1 base, with 1 base of the junction left unmatched. Germline V CDR1 and CDR2: SGHRS, YFSETQ. CDR3 in DNA: TGCGCCAGCAGCTTAGGACAGGGGAGCAATCAGCCCCAGCATTTT. Translating gives CASSLGQGSNQPQHF.

The chain recombines TRBV6-1 with TRBJ1-5, with 8 bases lining up with TRBD1. V trimming: 4 bases; J trimming: 7 bases; junction bases outside the gene matches: 9. The CDR3 length is 15 residues. Germline CDR1 reads MNHNS; CDR2 reads SASEGT. Here the CDR3 reads CASSASGTGRQPQHF. The CDR3 region has the DNA TGTGCCAGCAGTGCCTCCGGGACAGGCAGACAGCCCCAGCATTTT.

The chain has TRBV6-1 and TRBJ1-1; D remains unclear. Germline V gene lookup returns CDR1 MNHNS and CDR2 SASEGT. V lost 4 bases to trimming and J lost 1 base, with 10 bases between them. CDR3 length equals 14 residues. The CDR3: CASSADYRNTEAFF. CDR3 bases: TGTGCCAGCAGTGCCGATTATAGGAACACTGAAGCTTTCTTT.

By frequency in the sample, this clonotype is large. This chain links TRBV6-5 with TRBJ2-3; perhaps D is TRBD1 or TRBD2 (6 bases each). Trimming pared 4 bases from V and 4 bases from J, leaving 12 bases between. This CDR3 comprises 14 residues. Germline CDR1 MNHEY, CDR2 SVGAGI. CDR3 bases: TGTGCCAGCAGTTCGTCGGGGGCATCAGATACGCAGTATTTT. It codes for CASSSSGASDTQYF.

This clonotype was seen more than once but under ten times. The chain is built from TRBV18 and TRBJ1-6; 7 bases line up with TRBD1. J was trimmed by 7 bases and V by 4 bases; bases with no gene match: 4. There are 14 residues in the CDR3. Germline CDR1 and CDR2: KGHSH and LQKENI. CDR3 protein: CASSLDRDNSPLHF. The CDR3 region has the DNA TGTGCCAGCTCACTTGACAGGGACAATTCACCCCTCCACTTT.

In the case of this clonotype: Germline is not matched at one junction end, which may reflect a read error. The V gene is TRBV30, the J gene TRBJ2-4, with 7 positions matching TRBD2. CDR3 length equals 16 residues. In germline, CDR1 is GTSNPN, CDR2 SVGIG (reference sequence). Here the CDR3 DNA reads TGTCCCTGGAGCTCGAGACGGGGGGAAGCCAAAAACATTCAGTACTTC. Its translation: CPWSSRRGEAKNIQYF.

This clonotype turned up a few times. This chain links TRBV6-1 with TRBJ2-4; D might be TRBD1 or TRBD2, each matching 5 bases. The CDR3 has 14 amino acids. The germline V and J ends were trimmed by 4 bases and 0 bases, with 7 bases remaining between them. Germline CDR1 MNHNS, CDR2 SASEGT. CDR3 nucleotide sequence: TGTGCCAGCAGTGGGGACGGAGCCAAAAACATTCAGTACTTC. Its translation is CASSGDGAKNIQYF.

The chain joins TRBV5-1 to TRBJ1-6, with D possibly matching TRBD1 (6 bases). This CDR3 has 14 residues. Germline V gene lookup returns CDR1 SGHRS and CDR2 YFSETQ. Trimming took 0 bases from V and 8 from J, leaving 9 bases between them. The CDR3 coding sequence is TGCGCCAGCAGCTTGGTCGGGGGCGATTCACCCCTCCACTTT. Translated, it gives CASSLVGGDSPLHF.

This chain uses TRBV21-1 with TRBJ1-6. TRBV21-1 is a pseudogene locus. The CDR3 sequence is 15 residues long. The CDR3 here is CASSKEITPNSPLHF. The CDR3 region has the DNA TGTGCCAGCAGCAAAGAGATTACACCCAATTCACCCCTCCACTTT.

The CDR3 reads CASSDPDRPSEQYF. The CDR3 DNA reads as TGCGCCAGCAGCGACCCGGACAGGCCCTCGGAGCAGTACTTC. J is TRBJ2-7 and V is TRBV5-1, with TRBD1 matching 7 bases. The CDR3 totals 14 residues. V trimming: 4 bases; J trimming: 7 bases; junction bases outside the gene matches: 11. Germline V gives CDR1 SGHRS, CDR2 YFSETQ.

The genes are TRBV6-2 or TRBV6-3 and TRBJ2-2; D remains unclear. The V gene lost 0 bases and the J gene lost 5 bases, with 7 bases spanning the gap. Germline assignment: CDR1 MNHEY and CDR2 SVGEGT. CDR3 length: 14 amino acids. The CDR3 DNA is TGTGCCAGCAGTTACTCGATAGGGACCGGGGAGCTGTTTTTT. Residues: CASSYSIGTGELFF.

A few counts support this clonotype. The chain is built from TRBV20-1 and TRBJ2-1; D might be TRBD1 (6 bases). CDR3 length: 11 residues. Germline-derived CDR1 and CDR2 are DFQATT and SNEGSKA (reference sequence). The ends were cut back, 6 bases at V and 11 bases at J, with 14 bases in the middle. The CDR3 protein is CSAEGDKQQFF. CDR3 sequence (DNA): TGCAGTGCCGAGGGGGACAAACAGCAGTTCTTC.

The chain joins TRBV20-1 to TRBJ1-1, with a possible D match to TRBD1 (5 bases). The CDR3 runs 14 residues. V was clipped by 6 bases and J by 0 bases, with 14 bases between them. CDR1 is DFQATT and CDR2 is SNEGSKA in the germline V gene (reference sequence). The CDR3 region is CSALSAGMNTEAFF. The CDR3 coding sequence is TGCAGTGCCCTATCCGCAGGGATGAACACTGAAGCTTTCTTT.

The chain has TRBV15 and TRBJ1-5, with 7 bases aligning to TRBD1. Germline V CDR1 and CDR2: LNHNV, YYDKDF (reference sequence). With V trimmed by 1 base and J by 7 bases, 7 bases remained unmatched. There are 15 residues in the CDR3. Written as DNA, the CDR3 is TGTGCCACCAGCAGAGGGCCGACAGGGTCCCAGCCCCAGCATTTT. It is translated as CATSRGPTGSQPQHF.

The chain links TRBV19 to TRBJ1-1; 7 bases map to TRBD1. Germline V gene lookup returns CDR1 LNHDA and CDR2 SQIVND (reference sequence). This CDR3 has 14 residues. V gave up 7 bases and J gave up 4 bases; unmatched junction bases: 9. The CDR3 sequence: CASTRGQVATEAFF. The CDR3 DNA follows: TGTGCCAGTACCAGAGGACAGGTTGCCACTGAAGCTTTCTTT. Filled out from reference TRBV19 and TRBJ1-1, the complete variable domain reads DGGITQSPKYLFRKEGQNVTLSCEQNLNHDAMYWYRQDPGQGLRLIYYSQIVNDFQKGDIAEGYSVSREKKESFPLTVTSAQKNPTAFYLCASTRGQVATEAFFGQGTRLTVV.

J is TRBJ1-4 and V is TRBV20-1; maybe TRBD1 (6 bases). Germline CDR1 reads DFQATT; CDR2 reads SNEGSKA (reference sequence). CDR3 size: 16 residues. Trimming took off 5 bases at V and 3 bases at J, with 19 bases between the two ends. The CDR3 DNA reads as TGCAGTGCTGGATCCTCGGGGGCCACCTCTAATGAAAAACTGTTTTTT. It translates to CSAGSSGATSNEKLFF.

V is TRBV19 and J is TRBJ1-4, with a tentative D call TRBD1 (6 bases). Trimming cost V 8 bases and J 0 bases, with 10 bases left between them. This CDR3 contains 14 residues. Germline lookup yields CDR1 LNHDA and CDR2 SQIVND (reference sequence). The CDR3 DNA reads TGTGCCAGTGGGGGGCCGACAACTAATGAAAAACTGTTTTTT. This gives the protein CASGGPTTNEKLFF.

The CDR3 is CSACPGTGNLETQYF. As DNA, the CDR3 is TGCAGTGCTTGCCCCGGGACAGGGAATTTAGAGACCCAGTACTTC. The chain recombines TRBV20-1 with TRBJ2-5; 9 nucleotides match TRBD1. The germline gives CDR1 DFQATT, CDR2 SNEGSKA (reference sequence). The CDR3 is 15 amino acids. The J segment lost 4 bases and the V segment lost 5 bases, leaving 11 bases of the junction unmatched.

The rearrangement links TRBV6-1 to TRBJ1-2; D is unclear. CDR1 is MNHNS, CDR2 SASEGT, per germline. The CDR3 extends over 12 amino acids. The V and J ends lost 6 bases and 6 bases respectively, with 11 bases between them. The CDR3 sequence: CASRPRFDGYTF. The CDR3 DNA reads as TGTGCCAGCAGGCCAAGGTTCGATGGCTACACCTTC.

This clonotype has a single count. The conserved closing phenylalanine or tryptophan is absent in this CDR3, likely reflecting a read error. No DNA is shown, since the ends of the CDR3 on it are uncertain; the CDR3 is the one TCRdb lists. The CDR3 protein is CASSLGFLQGSLNL. This chain links TRBV7-2 with TRBJ1-1. The CDR3 extends over 14 residues, inclusive of both ends. Germline V lookup: CDR1 SGHTA, CDR2 FQGNSA.

V and J are TRBV19 and TRBJ1-5; D unclear. This CDR3 has 18 amino acids. V was pared by 5 bases and J by 0 bases, with 20 bases between. The V gene's germline CDR1 is LNHDA and CDR2 SQIVND (reference sequence). The CDR3 spells CASSHQPDKADSNQPQHF. DNA for the CDR3: TGTGCCAGTAGTCATCAACCCGACAAAGCGGATAGCAATCAGCCCCAGCATTTT.

The chain has TRBV7-8 and TRBJ2-3; TRBD1 might be the D (6 bases). Trimming stripped 5 bases from V and 7 bases from J, with 10 bases between. The germline gives CDR1 SGHVS, CDR2 FQNEAQ. This CDR3 has 12 amino acids. The CDR3 protein is CASSAGTNTQYF. As DNA, the CDR3 is TGTGCCAGCAGCGCCGGGACAAATACGCAGTATTTT.

This chain uses TRBV10-1 with TRBJ1-6; D unclear. V was shortened by 2 bases and J by 7 bases, with 6 bases between the two germline ends. The germline CDR1 and CDR2 sequences are WNHNN and SYGVQD (reference sequence). The CDR3 extends over 13 amino acids. For the CDR3, the DNA is TGCGCCAGCAGTGAGGGGGTCAATTCACCCCTCCACTTT. Residues: CASSEGVNSPLHF.

The gene calls are TRBV10-1 and TRBJ2-7; TRBD2 might be the D (7 bases). The CDR3 spans 17 residues. Germline V CDR1 and CDR2: WNHNN, SYGVQD (reference sequence). V lost 0 bases and J 3 bases, leaving 18 bases between the germline ends. The CDR3 spells CASSESWGPGGDYEQYF. The DNA of the CDR3 is TGCGCCAGCAGTGAGTCGTGGGGGCCGGGGGGTGACTACGAGCAGTACTTC.

The genes are TRBV7-2 and TRBJ2-7; 7 bases line up with TRBD2. V gave up 5 bases and J gave up 1 base; unmatched junction bases: 14. Germline CDR1 SGHTA, CDR2 FQGNSA. This CDR3 has 17 residues. The CDR3: CASSLRRERGRSYEQYF. The CDR3, as DNA: TGTGCCAGCAGCCTCAGACGTGAGCGGGGCCGATCCTACGAGCAGTACTTC.